These T cell receptor beta chains were read from a single sample in a study of blood T cell repertoires in COVID-19. The method was immunoSEQ multiplex PCR; TCRdb's version includes in-frame clones alone and lacks a portion of them. The top ten clones hold more than 3% of a sample with about 120,000 clones, nearly 90% of them seen once. Sequencing was carried out using peripheral blood. The receptors were sampled from a woman in her sixties with COVID-19, enrolled during active disease. Each CDR3 is given with its conserved first and last residue. The D gene is left open where the match is weak. Clone size is stated in some rows and not others, as once, few, many or a class when expanded.

size: .; V: TRBV5-6; length: 15; J: TRBJ1-2; D: .; DNA: TGTGCCAGCAGCTTGGTATCGGCTGACTCACACGGCTACACCTTC; CDR3: CASSLVSADSHGYTF
size: once; V: TRBV11-2; length: 14; J: TRBJ2-3; D: TRBD2; DNA: TGTGCCAGCAGCTCCTTTACTAGCGCAGATACGCAGTATTTT; CDR3: CASSSFTSADTQYF
size: .; V: TRBV19; length: 14; J: TRBJ1-1; D: .; DNA: TGTGCCAGTAGTATAGGAGGGACAAACACTGAAGCTTTCTTT; CDR3: CASSIGGTNTEAFF
size: .; V: TRBV4-2; length: 16; J: TRBJ2-7; D: TRBD2; DNA: TGTGCCAGCAGCCAAGACTTTACTAGCGGGGACTACGAGCAGTACTTC; CDR3: CASSQDFTSGDYEQYF
size: .; V: TRBV9; length: 13; J: TRBJ1-1; D: .; DNA: TGTGCCAGCAGCCCCAGAGGAAACACTGAAGCTTTCTTT; CDR3: CASSPRGNTEAFF
size: .; V: TRBV19; length: 13; J: TRBJ1-4; D: TRBD1; DNA: TGTGCCAGCCATCCAGGGGGGCGCGAAAAACTGTTTTTT; CDR3: CASHPGGREKLFF
size: .; V: TRBV7-8; length: 16; J: TRBJ2-1; D: .; DNA: TGTGCCAGCAGCCACAGAGGGCCCAAGGCTGCCAATGAGCAGTTCTTC; CDR3: CASSHRGPKAANEQFF
size: few; V: TRBV19; length: 15; J: TRBJ1-2; D: TRBD1; DNA: TGTGCCACCCAGCCGATTACAGGGGCCTACTATGGCTACACCTTC; CDR3: CATQPITGAYYGYTF
size: few; V: TRBV9; length: 15; J: TRBJ1-6; D: .; DNA: TGTGCCAGCAGCCCAGGGCAGGGTGCCAATTCACCCCTCCACTTT; CDR3: CASSPGQGANSPLHF
size: .; V: TRBV14; length: 15; J: TRBJ1-4; D: TRBD1; DNA: TGTGCCAGCAGCCAAGTAGGGGGCTTCGGTGAAAAACTGTTTTTT; CDR3: CASSQVGGFGEKLFF
size: .; V: TRBV6-6; length: 16; J: TRBJ1-1; D: .; DNA: TGTGCCAGCAGGCTCCCTCCGGGACAACCGAACACTGAAGCTTTCTTT; CDR3: CASRLPPGQPNTEAFF
size: .; V: TRBV7-9; length: 15; J: TRBJ1-2; D: .; DNA: TGTGCCAGCAGCTTAGTTGGCAGGTCCAACTATGGCTACACCTTC; CDR3: CASSLVGRSNYGYTF
size: .; V: TRBV7-8; length: 12; J: TRBJ1-2; D: TRBD1; DNA: TGTGCCAGCAGCTCCGACAGGGTACGCTACACCTTC; CDR3: CASSSDRVRYTF
size: .; V: TRBV9; length: 15; J: TRBJ1-6; D: TRBD1; DNA: TGTGCCAGCAGCGCCTTGACAGGGGTACGGTCACCCCTCCACTTT; CDR3: CASSALTGVRSPLHF
size: .; V: TRBV27; length: 14; J: TRBJ1-5; D: .; DNA: TGTGCCAGCCGCGATGGGTTGGGAGAGCAGCCCCAGCATTTT; CDR3: CASRDGLGEQPQHF
size: .; V: TRBV3-1/TRBV3-2; length: 20; J: TRBJ1-1; D: TRBD1; DNA: TGTGCCAGCAGCCCAGTCCCGGGACAGGGGCTCGAATCGAAAAACACTGAAGCTTTCTTT; CDR3: CASSPVPGQGLESKNTEAFF
size: .; V: TRBV5-8; length: 14; J: TRBJ1-1; D: .; DNA: TGTGCCAGCAGGACAGAAGGTCTGAACACTGAAGCTTTCTTT; CDR3: CASRTEGLNTEAFF
size: once; V: TRBV7-2; length: 16; J: TRBJ2-1; D: .; DNA: TGTGCCAGCAGTTTACGCGGGGGCCCCTCCTACAATGAGCAGTTCTTC; CDR3: CASSLRGGPSYNEQFF
size: .; V: TRBV2; length: 13; J: TRBJ2-7; D: TRBD2; DNA: TGTGCCAGCAGTGACGGGACTAGCCGCGAGCAGTACTTC; CDR3: CASSDGTSREQYF
size: .; V: TRBV6-2/TRBV6-3; length: 16; J: TRBJ2-7; D: TRBD1; DNA: TGTGCCAGCAGTCCAAATACAGGGGCGAGGGTCTACGAGCAGTACTTC; CDR3: CASSPNTGARVYEQYF
size: .; V: TRBV10-3; length: 13; J: TRBJ1-2; D: TRBD1; DNA: TGTGCCATCAGTGCGGGACAGGGAGGTGGCTACACCTTC; CDR3: CAISAGQGGGYTF
size: .; V: TRBV19; length: 15; J: TRBJ2-6; D: .; DNA: TGTGCCAGTAGTATAATGGCCTCTGGGGCCAACGTCCTGACTTTC; CDR3: CASSIMASGANVLTF
size: .; V: TRBV11-2; length: 16; J: TRBJ1-2; D: .; DNA: TGTGCCAGCAGCTTATTCGGAGGCACCACTAACTATGGCTACACCTTC; CDR3: CASSLFGGTTNYGYTF
size: .; V: TRBV6-5; length: 12; J: TRBJ2-7; D: .; DNA: TGTGCCAGCAGCGGGTCGTCCTACGAGCAGTACTTC; CDR3: CASSGSSYEQYF
size: .; V: TRBV10-3; length: 13; J: TRBJ1-5; D: .; DNA: TGTGCCATCAGTGAGTCGATAGCGAAGCCCCAGCATTTT; CDR3: CAISESIAKPQHF
size: once; V: TRBV16; length: 14; J: TRBJ1-1; D: .; DNA: TGTGCCAGCAGCTCACAGGGTTTGATCACTGAAGCTTTCTTT; CDR3: CASSSQGLITEAFF
size: .; V: TRBV18; length: 14; J: TRBJ2-7; D: .; DNA: TGTGCCAGCTCACCTAGGACAGCTACCTACGAGCAGTACTTC; CDR3: CASSPRTATYEQYF